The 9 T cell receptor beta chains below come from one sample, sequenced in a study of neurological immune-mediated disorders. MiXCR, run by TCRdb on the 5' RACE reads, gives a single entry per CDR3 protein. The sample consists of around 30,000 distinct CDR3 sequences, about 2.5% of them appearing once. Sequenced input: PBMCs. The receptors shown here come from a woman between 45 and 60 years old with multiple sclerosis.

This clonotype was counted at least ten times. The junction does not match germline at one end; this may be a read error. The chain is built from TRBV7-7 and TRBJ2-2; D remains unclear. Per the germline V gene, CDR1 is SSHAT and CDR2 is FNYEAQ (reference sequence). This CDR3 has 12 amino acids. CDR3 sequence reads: CASSSAPGELFF. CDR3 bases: TGTGCTAGCAGCTCCGCCCCCGGGGAGCTGTTTTTT.

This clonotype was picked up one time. CDR3 loop: CASSLVDGGAYNEQFF. The CDR3 nucleotides read TGTGCCAGCAGCTTAGTAGACGGGGGGGCATACAATGAGCAGTTCTTC. The gene calls are TRBV11-2 and TRBJ2-1; 8 bases align to TRBD2. CDR3 size: 16 residues. Unmatched junction bases numbered 6, after V lost 1 base and J lost 4 bases. CDR1 SGHAT and CDR2 FQNNGV come from the germline V gene.

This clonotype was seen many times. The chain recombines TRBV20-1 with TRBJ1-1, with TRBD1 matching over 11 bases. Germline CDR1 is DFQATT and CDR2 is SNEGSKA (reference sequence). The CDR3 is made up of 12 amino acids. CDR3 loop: CSFLGQGDKAFF. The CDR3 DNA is TGCAGCTTCCTGGGACAGGGGGATAAAGCTTTCTTT.

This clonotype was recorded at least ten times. In nucleotides, the CDR3 is TGTGCCAGCAGCCATCCAGCGGGGGGGCCGAGTGAGCAGTTCTTC. As protein: CASSHPAGGPSEQFF. The genes are TRBV3-1 and TRBJ2-1; TRBD2 matches 10 bases. Germline trimming cut 3 bases from V and 9 bases from J; bases unmatched to any gene: 8. This CDR3 is 15 amino acids long. Germline CDR1 reads LGHDT; CDR2 reads YNNKEL (reference sequence).

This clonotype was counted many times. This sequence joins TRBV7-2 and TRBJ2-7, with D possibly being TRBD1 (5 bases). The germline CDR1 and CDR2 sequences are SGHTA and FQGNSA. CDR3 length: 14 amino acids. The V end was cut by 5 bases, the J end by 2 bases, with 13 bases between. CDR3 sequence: CASSARQQPYEQYF. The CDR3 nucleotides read TGTGCCAGCAGCGCCCGACAGCAACCCTACGAGCAGTACTTC. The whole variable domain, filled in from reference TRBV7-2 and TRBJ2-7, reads GAGVSQSPSNKVTEKGKDVELRCDPISGHTALYWYRQSLGQGLEFLIYFQGNSAPDKSGLPSDRFSAERTGGSVSTLTIQRTQQEDSAVYLCASSARQQPYEQYFGPGTRLTVT.

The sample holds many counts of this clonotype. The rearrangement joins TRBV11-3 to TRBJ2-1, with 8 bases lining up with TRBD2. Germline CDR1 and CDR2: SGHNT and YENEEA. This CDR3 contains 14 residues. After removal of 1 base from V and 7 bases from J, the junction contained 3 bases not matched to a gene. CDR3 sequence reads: CASSLAGGLNEQFF. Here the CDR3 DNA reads TGTGCCAGCAGCTTAGCGGGAGGGCTTAATGAGCAGTTCTTC.

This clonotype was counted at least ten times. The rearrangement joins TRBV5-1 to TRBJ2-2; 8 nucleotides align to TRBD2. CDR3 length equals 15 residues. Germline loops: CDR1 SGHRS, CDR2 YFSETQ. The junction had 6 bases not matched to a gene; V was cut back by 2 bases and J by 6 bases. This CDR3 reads CASSFGLAPPGELFF. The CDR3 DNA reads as TGCGCCAGCAGCTTTGGACTAGCCCCTCCCGGGGAGCTGTTTTTT. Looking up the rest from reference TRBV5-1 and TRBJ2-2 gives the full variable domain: KAGVTQTPRYLIKTRGQQVTLSCSPISGHRSVSWYQQTPGQGLQFLFEYFSETQRNKGNFPGRFSGRQFSNSRSEMNVSTLELGDSALYLCASSFGLAPPGELFFGEGSRLTVL.

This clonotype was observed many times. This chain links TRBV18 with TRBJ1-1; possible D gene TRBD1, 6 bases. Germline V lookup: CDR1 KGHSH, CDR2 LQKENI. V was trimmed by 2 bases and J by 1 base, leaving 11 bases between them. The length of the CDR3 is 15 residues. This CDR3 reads CASSPGRTENTEAFF. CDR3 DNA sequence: TGTGCCAGCTCACCAGGGAGGACAGAGAACACTGAAGCTTTCTTT.

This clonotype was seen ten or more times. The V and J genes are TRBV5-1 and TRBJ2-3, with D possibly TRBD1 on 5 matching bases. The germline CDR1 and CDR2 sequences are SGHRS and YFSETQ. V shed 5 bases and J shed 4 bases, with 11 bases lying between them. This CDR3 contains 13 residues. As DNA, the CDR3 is TGCGCCAGCAGAGGTCAGGGCGCAGATACGCAGTATTTT. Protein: CASRGQGADTQYF. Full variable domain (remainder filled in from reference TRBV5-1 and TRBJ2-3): KAGVTQTPRYLIKTRGQQVTLSCSPISGHRSVSWYQQTPGQGLQFLFEYFSETQRNKGNFPGRFSGRQFSNSRSEMNVSTLELGDSALYLCASRGQGADTQYFGPGTRLTVL.